The subject of this entry is one TCR beta chain. Its specificity is not known. The entry originates in a study of T-cell memory formation after mild COVID-19. Study at large: TCR clusters showed largely donor specificity. Regarding the study as a whole: Contracting clones, day 15 to 85, had balanced CD4/CD8, and later expanders favored CD4+. Memory from before infection featured some responding clones, which suggests cross-reactive memory joined.

Unmatched junction bases numbered 12, after V lost 3 bases and J lost 0 bases. CDR3 length equals 19 residues. Germline CDR1 is SGHVS and CDR2 is FNYEAQ. 5'RACE with constant-segment primers built TCRalpha and TCRbeta cDNA libraries with UMIs. TCRdb passed the 5' RACE reads through MiXCR, listing each CDR3 protein once. The data contain hundreds of thousands of distinct CDR3 sequences, just over 20% of them singletons. This TCR was recovered from an adult woman who had mild COVID-19 (a few samples of this study predate the infection). Cell type and time point are not known. The chain carries TRBV7-6 and TRBJ2-1; 9 nucleotides match TRBD1. The sequenced material came from PBMCs or a T cell subset sorted from them (not recorded which). The CDR3 region is CASSFLGGTGLSSYNEQFF. Here the CDR3 DNA reads TGTGCCAGCAGCTTCCTCGGTGGGACAGGGCTTAGCTCCTACAATGAGCAGTTCTTC.